This T cell receptor beta chain is drawn from a study of blood T cell repertoires in COVID-19. V gave up 0 bases and J gave up 10 bases, with 15 bases separating them. The germline V gene has CDR1 LGHNA and CDR2 YNFKEQ. The CDR3 extends over 14 amino acids. TCRdb's table, derived via immunoSEQ multiplex PCR, lists solely in-frame clones and lacks some. The profile shows 170,000 or so clones, around nine tenths of them singletons. The chain combines TRBV4-2 with TRBJ1-2, with a possible D match to TRBD1 (5 bases). This TCR came from a man aged 40-55 years with active or convalescent COVID-19. Material: peripheral blood. The CDR3 sequence is CASSQDWQGNDYTF. The CDR3 bases are TGTGCCAGCAGCCAAGATTGGCAGGGAAATGACTACACCTTC.